These 3 T cell receptor beta chains were all obtained from the same sample, sequenced in a study of fetal regulatory T cell absence and autoimmunity. Profiled with immunoSEQ multiplex PCR; TCRdb holds only in-frame clones, not every one. The sample consists of around 100,000 clones, around 72% of them appearing once. Sequenced: pancreas tissue. The receptors shown here come from a male donor with IPEX syndrome.

The chain recombines TRBV6-4 with TRBJ1-1, with a tentative D call TRBD1 (6 bases). Trimming removed 3 bases at V and 1 base at J, with 6 bases between. In germline, CDR1 is MRHNA, CDR2 SNTAGT. The CDR3 loop spans 13 amino acids. CDR3 sequence reads: CASSEGQNTEAFF. The CDR3 DNA sequence: TGTGCCAGCAGTGAGGGACAGAACACTGAAGCTTTCTTT.

CDR3 residues: CASSDRRQADTQYF. As DNA, the CDR3 is TGTGCCAGCAGTGATAGGAGGCAGGCAGATACGCAGTATTTT. The chain has TRBV6-1 and TRBJ2-3; D is possibly TRBD2 (5 bases). This CDR3 is built from 14 residues. V lost 3 bases and J lost 4, with 11 bases in between. Germline CDR1 and CDR2: MNHNS and SASEGT.

This chain joins TRBV27 and TRBJ2-2; TRBD2 matches 7 bases. V lost 7 bases, J lost 0 bases, and 11 bases stayed unmatched. The CDR3 is 17 amino acids. CDR1 and CDR2 from the germline V gene are MNHEY and SMNVEV (reference sequence). The CDR3 region is CASIGPGTISNTGELFF. CDR3 DNA: TGTGCCAGCATCGGTCCCGGGACTATCTCGAACACCGGGGAGCTGTTTTTT.